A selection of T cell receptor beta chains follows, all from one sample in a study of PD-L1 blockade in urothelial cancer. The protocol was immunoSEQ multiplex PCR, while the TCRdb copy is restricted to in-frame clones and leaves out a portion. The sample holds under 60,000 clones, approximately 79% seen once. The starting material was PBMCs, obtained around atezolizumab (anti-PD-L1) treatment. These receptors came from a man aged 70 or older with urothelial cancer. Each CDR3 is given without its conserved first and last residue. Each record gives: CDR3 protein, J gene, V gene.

ASSEQYRGDGYT,TRBJ1-2,TRBV2
AWSQDRGDEQY,TRBJ2-7,TRBV30
ASSYGQGGNGYT,TRBJ1-2,TRBV5-1
TSSQDPYSGNSPLH,TRBJ1-6,TRBV1
ASSPMTGGMIGELF,TRBJ2-2,TRBV7-9
ASSQTGGIEKLF,TRBJ1-4,TRBV5-1
ASSFKETQY,TRBJ2-5,TRBV5-1
ASSQERGSLRDTQY,TRBJ2-3,TRBV14
ASSYGLAGAGELF,TRBJ2-2,TRBV11-3
ASSSGTGEAF,TRBJ1-1,TRBV6-5
ASSLAGAWEQPQH,TRBJ1-5,TRBV5-1
ASSQDRASGNTIY,TRBJ1-3,TRBV18
ASSRDRVNYGYT,TRBJ1-2,TRBV6-6
ASSLSGRQGAHTEAF,TRBJ1-1,TRBV27
ASSSPGQAYQETQY,TRBJ2-5,TRBV5-4
ASSLGGAPNIQY,TRBJ2-4,TRBV7-2
ASSLVMTGANVLT,TRBJ2-6,TRBV5-8
AWSRTGGLEPQH,TRBJ1-5,TRBV30
ASKAEGRTNTGELF,TRBJ2-2,TRBV2
ASSLTSGGQLGTQY,TRBJ2-3,TRBV5-4
ASSTGVGTEAF,TRBJ1-1,TRBV19
ASSLGINTEAF,TRBJ1-1,TRBV11-2
ASSVDLREPSGGLYEQY,TRBJ2-7,TRBV9
ASSYSSRGPGYEQY,TRBJ2-7,TRBV6-5
ASSLDRGPGNTIY,TRBJ1-3,TRBV7-8
ASSKGAAHLGPQH,TRBJ1-5,TRBV21-1
AISEQGVNTEAF,TRBJ1-1,TRBV10-3